This T cell receptor (beta chain) was obtained from a study of blood T cell repertoires in COVID-19. Study details: Collection of acute and convalescent COVID-19 samples took place in the United States, Italy and Spain.

Trimming left V 7 bases short and J 2 bases short, with 11 bases between. This CDR3 region has 13 residues. From germline, CDR1 is MDHEN and CDR2 SYDVKM. Adults between about 18 and 95 years of age took part from 20 to 25 US areas. A case of COVID-19 had been met by exposed participants within 2 weeks before study entry. Per the authors' pipeline: For nucleated cells, counts were estimated from reference gene primer amplification. Profiling relied on immunoSEQ multiplex PCR, and the TCRdb table lists in-frame clones only, not all of them. That table gives V, J and clone size, and the DNA gave D and trimming. The sample holds 200,000 to 300,000 clones, 70% to 90% seen once.

The chain recombines TRBV28 with TRBJ1-2; D possibly corresponds to TRBD1 (5 bases). Sample: PBMCs or T cells enriched from blood (not recorded which). The receptor's source is a man aged 50 to 60 who had been exposed to COVID-19. CDR3 loop: CASKAAGNYGYTF. The CDR3 bases are TGTGCCAGCAAGGCGGCAGGGAACTATGGCTACACCTTC.